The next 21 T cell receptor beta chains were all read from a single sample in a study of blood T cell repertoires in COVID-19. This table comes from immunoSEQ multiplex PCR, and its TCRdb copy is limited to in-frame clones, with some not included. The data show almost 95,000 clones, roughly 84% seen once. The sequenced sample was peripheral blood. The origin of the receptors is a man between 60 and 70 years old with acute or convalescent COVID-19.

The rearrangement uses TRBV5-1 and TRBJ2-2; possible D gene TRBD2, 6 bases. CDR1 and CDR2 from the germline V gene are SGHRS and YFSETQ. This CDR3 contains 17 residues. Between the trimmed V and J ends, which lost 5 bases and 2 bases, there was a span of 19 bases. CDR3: CASSFSFVGGNTGELFF. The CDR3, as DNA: TGCGCCAGCAGTTTTTCGTTCGTGGGAGGAAACACCGGGGAGCTGTTTTTT.

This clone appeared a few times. The CDR3 region is CASSSRLAGGTDTQYF. CDR3 nucleotides: TGTGCCAGTAGTTCCCGACTAGCGGGGGGAACAGATACGCAGTATTTT. The chain carries TRBV19 and TRBJ2-3, with 13 bases aligning to TRBD2. Germline values: CDR1 LNHDA, CDR2 SQIVND (reference sequence). The CDR3 sequence is 16 residues long. V gave up 5 bases and J gave up 3 bases; unmatched junction bases: 5.

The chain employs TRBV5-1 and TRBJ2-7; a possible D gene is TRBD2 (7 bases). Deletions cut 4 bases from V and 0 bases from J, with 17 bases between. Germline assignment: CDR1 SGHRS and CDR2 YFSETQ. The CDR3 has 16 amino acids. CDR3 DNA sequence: TGCGCCAGCAGCCCGGAGGGGGGGGCCCTCTCCTACGAGCAGTACTTC. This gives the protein CASSPEGGALSYEQYF.

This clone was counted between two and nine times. As DNA, the CDR3 is TGTGCCAGCTTTCGCTCCGGGGTGGCGTACACTGAAGCTTTCTTT. Its protein product is CASFRSGVAYTEAFF. V gene TRBV5-6 combines with J gene TRBJ1-1; D remains unclear. Germline loops: CDR1 SGHDT, CDR2 YYEEEE. This CDR3 contains 15 residues. The ends were cut back, 7 bases at V and 3 bases at J, with 19 bases in the middle.

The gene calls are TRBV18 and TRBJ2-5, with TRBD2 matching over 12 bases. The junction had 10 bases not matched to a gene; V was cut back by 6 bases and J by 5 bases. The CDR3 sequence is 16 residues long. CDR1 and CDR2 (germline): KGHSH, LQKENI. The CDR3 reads CASSRRTSGVQETQYF. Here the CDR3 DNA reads TGTGCCAGCTCGAGACGGACTAGCGGGGTTCAGGAGACCCAGTACTTC.

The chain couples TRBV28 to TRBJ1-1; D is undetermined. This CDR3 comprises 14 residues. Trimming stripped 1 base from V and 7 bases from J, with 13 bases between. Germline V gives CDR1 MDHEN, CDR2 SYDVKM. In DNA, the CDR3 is TGTGCCAGCAGTTTATCCGCCAGGATCGGTGAAGCTTTCTTT. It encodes CASSLSARIGEAFF.

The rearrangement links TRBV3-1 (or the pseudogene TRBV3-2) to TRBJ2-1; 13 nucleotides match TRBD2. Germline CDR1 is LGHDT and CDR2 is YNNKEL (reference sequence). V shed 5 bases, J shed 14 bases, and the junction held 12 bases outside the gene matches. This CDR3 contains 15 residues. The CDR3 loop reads CASSSGLAGAVRKFF. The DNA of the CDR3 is TGTGCCAGCAGCAGTGGACTAGCGGGGGCCGTTCGGAAGTTCTTC.

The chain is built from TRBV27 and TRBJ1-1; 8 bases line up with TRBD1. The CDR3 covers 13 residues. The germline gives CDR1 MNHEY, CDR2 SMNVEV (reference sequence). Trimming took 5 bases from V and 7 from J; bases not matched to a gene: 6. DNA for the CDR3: TGTGCCAGCAGTATGGACAGGGCTAGTGAAGCTTTCTTT. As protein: CASSMDRASEAFF.

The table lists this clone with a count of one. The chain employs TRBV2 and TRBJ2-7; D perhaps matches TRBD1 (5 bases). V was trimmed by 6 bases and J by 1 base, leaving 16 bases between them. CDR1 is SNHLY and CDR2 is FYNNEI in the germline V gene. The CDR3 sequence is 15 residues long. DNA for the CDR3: TGTGCCAGCAGCGTCACACCCCAGGGTTCCTACGAGCAGTACTTC. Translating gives CASSVTPQGSYEQYF.

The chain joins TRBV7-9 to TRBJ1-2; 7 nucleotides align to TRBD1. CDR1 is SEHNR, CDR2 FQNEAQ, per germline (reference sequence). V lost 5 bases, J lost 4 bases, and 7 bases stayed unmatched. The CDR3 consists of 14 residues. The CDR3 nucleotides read TGTGCCAGCAGCCCCCGGGACAGCCTCTATGGCTACACCTTC. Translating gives CASSPRDSLYGYTF.

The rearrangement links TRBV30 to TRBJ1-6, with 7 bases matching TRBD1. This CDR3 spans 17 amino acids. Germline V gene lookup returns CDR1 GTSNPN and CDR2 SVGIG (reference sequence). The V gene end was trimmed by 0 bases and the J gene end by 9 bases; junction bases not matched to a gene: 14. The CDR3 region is CAWSVGAGGYVSSPLHF. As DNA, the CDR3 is TGTGCCTGGAGTGTAGGGGCAGGGGGTTACGTTAGTTCACCCCTCCACTTT.

CDR3 DNA sequence: TGTGCCAGCAGCTTGGGTGGGAGCCCCTGGGGCGAGCAGTACTTC. Residues: CASSLGGSPWGEQYF. The chain has TRBV5-6 and TRBJ2-7; D might be TRBD2 (5 bases). This CDR3 has 15 amino acids. CDR1 is SGHDT and CDR2 is YYEEEE in the germline V gene. With 0 bases removed from V and 6 bases from J, the gap between germline ends came to 16 bases. The variable domain in full, completed from reference TRBV5-6 and TRBJ2-7, reads DAGVTQSPTHLIKTRGQQVTLRCSPKSGHDTVSWYQQALGQGPQFIFQYYEEEERQRGNFPDRFSGHQFPNYSSELNVNALLLGDSALYLCASSLGGSPWGEQYFGPGTRLTVT.

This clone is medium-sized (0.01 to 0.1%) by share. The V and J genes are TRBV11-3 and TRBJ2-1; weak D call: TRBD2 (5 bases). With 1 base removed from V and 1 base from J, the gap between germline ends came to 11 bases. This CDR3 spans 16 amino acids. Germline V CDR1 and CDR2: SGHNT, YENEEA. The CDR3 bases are TGTGCCAGCAGCTTAGTAGCGAGACGGTCCTACAATGAGCAGTTCTTC. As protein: CASSLVARRSYNEQFF.

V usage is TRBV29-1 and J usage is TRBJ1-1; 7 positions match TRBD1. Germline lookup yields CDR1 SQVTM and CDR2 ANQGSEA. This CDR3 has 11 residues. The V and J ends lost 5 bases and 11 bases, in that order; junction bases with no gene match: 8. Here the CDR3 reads CSVRQGEGAFF. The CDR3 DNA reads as TGCAGCGTTCGACAGGGCGAGGGTGCTTTCTTT.

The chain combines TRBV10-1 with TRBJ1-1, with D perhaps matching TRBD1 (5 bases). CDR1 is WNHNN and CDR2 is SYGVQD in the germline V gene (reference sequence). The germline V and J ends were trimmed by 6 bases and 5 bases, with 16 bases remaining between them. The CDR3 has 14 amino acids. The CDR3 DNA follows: TGCGCCAGCAGCGAGGGTATCGGGGGGACTGAAGCTTTCTTT. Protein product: CASSEGIGGTEAFF.

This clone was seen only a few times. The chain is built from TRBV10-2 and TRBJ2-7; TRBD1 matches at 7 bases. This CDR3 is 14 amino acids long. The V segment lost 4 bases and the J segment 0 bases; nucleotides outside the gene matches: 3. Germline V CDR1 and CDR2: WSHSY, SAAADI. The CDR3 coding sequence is TGCGCCAGCAGTGCGACAGGGAGCTCCTACGAGCAGTACTTC. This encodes CASSATGSSYEQYF.

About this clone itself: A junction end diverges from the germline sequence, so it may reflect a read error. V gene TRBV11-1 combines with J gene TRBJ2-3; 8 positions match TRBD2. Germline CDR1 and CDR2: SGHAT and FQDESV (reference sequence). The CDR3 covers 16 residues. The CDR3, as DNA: TGTGCCAGCCGCTTATTGGCTAGCGGGTACACAGATACGCAGTATTTT. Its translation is CASRLLASGYTDTQYF. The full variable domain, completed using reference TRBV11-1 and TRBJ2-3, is EAEVAQSPRYKITEKSQAVAFWCDPISGHATLYWYRQILGQGPELLVQFQDESVVDDSQLPKDRFSAERLKGVDSTLKIQPAELGDSAMYLCASRLLASGYTDTQYFGPGTRLTVL.

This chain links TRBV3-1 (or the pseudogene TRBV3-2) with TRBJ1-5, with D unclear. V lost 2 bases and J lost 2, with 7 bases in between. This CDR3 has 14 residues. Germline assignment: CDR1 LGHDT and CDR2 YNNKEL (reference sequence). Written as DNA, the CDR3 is TGTGCCAGCAGCCAATCCAGCGGCAATCAGCCCCAGCATTTT. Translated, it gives CASSQSSGNQPQHF.

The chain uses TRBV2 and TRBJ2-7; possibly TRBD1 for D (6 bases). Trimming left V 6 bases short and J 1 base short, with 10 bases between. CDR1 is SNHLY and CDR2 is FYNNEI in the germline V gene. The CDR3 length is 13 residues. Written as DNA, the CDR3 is TGTGCCAGCAGCCGACAGGAATCCTACGAGCAGTACTTC. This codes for CASSRQESYEQYF.

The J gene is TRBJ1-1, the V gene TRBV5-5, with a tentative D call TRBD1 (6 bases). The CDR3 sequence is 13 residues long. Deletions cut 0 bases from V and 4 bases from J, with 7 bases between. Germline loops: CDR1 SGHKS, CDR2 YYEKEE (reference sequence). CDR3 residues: CASSLGGGTEAFF. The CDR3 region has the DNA TGTGCCAGCAGCTTGGGAGGGGGCACTGAAGCTTTCTTT.

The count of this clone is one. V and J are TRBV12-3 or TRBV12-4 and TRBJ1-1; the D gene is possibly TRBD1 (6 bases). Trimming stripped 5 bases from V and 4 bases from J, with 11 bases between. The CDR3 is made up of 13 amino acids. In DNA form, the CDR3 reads TGTGCCAGCAGTCAGGGGACATCCACTGAAGCTTTCTTT. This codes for CASSQGTSTEAFF.